The 20 T cell receptor beta chains in this list originate from one sample, sequenced in a study of T cells after yellow fever vaccination. TCRdb re-derived calls from the 5' RACE reads in MiXCR, one entry per CDR3 protein. The sample has about 320,000 distinct CDR3 sequences, around 10% seen once; the top ten hold approximately 3%. Sequencing used CD4+ T cells sorted from PBMCs, obtained 45 days after the yellow fever booster vaccination. These receptors came from a man between 18 and 35 years old who received the YFV17D yellow fever vaccine.

This clonotype was seen a handful of times. The chain couples TRBV6-5 to TRBJ1-1; D uncertain. CDR1 is MNHEY and CDR2 is SVGAGI in the germline V gene. The V and J ends lost 6 bases and 10 bases respectively, with 18 bases between them. CDR3 length: 13 amino acids. CDR3 sequence: CASRKTSGFVAFF. CDR3 DNA: TGTGCCAGCAGAAAGACATCAGGTTTTGTAGCTTTCTTT.

The V and J genes are TRBV6-6 and TRBJ2-2; 7 bases match TRBD1. Germline V gives CDR1 MNHNY, CDR2 SVGAGI (reference sequence). CDR3 length equals 13 residues. J lost 5 bases, V lost 4 bases, and 1 base had no gene match. CDR3 bases: TGTGCCAGCAGTTCGACAGGGACCGGGGAGCTGTTTTTT. Translating gives CASSSTGTGELFF.

The chain joins TRBV2 to TRBJ1-5, with D tentatively TRBD1 (5 bases). V was trimmed by 6 bases and J by 2 bases, leaving 11 bases between them. Germline V gene sequence: CDR1 SNHLY, CDR2 FYNNEI. The CDR3 loop spans 14 amino acids. The CDR3 reads CASSSDTRNQPQHF. In nucleotides, the CDR3 is TGTGCCAGCAGCTCGGACACTCGCAATCAGCCCCAGCATTTT.

This clonotype was found a few times. The chain is built from TRBV20-1 and TRBJ2-2, with D perhaps being TRBD1 or TRBD2 (5 bases each). V dropped 0 bases and J dropped 7 bases, with 15 bases sitting between them. The CDR3 sequence is 15 residues long. Germline CDR1 and CDR2: DFQATT and SNEGSKA (reference sequence). The CDR3 sequence: CSARDRTGLGGELFF. The CDR3 coding sequence is TGCAGTGCTAGAGATCGAACGGGGCTGGGCGGGGAGCTGTTTTTT.

This clonotype was recorded many times. V usage is TRBV7-2 and J usage is TRBJ1-2; maybe TRBD1 (6 bases). Per the germline V gene, CDR1 is SGHTA and CDR2 is FQGNSA. Trimming took off 1 base at V and 8 bases at J, with 14 bases between the two ends. CDR3 length: 14 amino acids. In nucleotides, the CDR3 is TGTGCCAGCAGCTTAGACCTACAGGGTAGAGGCTACACCTTC. Translation gives CASSLDLQGRGYTF.

This clonotype has just a few counts. The rearrangement uses TRBV5-1 and TRBJ2-1, with D unclear. From germline, CDR1 is SGHRS and CDR2 YFSETQ. V lost 0 bases, J lost 9 bases, and 4 bases lay in between. The CDR3 loop spans 11 amino acids. The CDR3 loop is CASSLESEQFF. The CDR3 coding sequence is TGCGCCAGCAGCTTGGAGTCTGAGCAGTTCTTC. Based on the CDR3 plus reference TRBV5-1 and TRBJ2-1, the full variable domain is KAGVTQTPRYLIKTRGQQVTLSCSPISGHRSVSWYQQTPGQGLQFLFEYFSETQRNKGNFPGRFSGRQFSNSRSEMNVSTLELGDSALYLCASSLESEQFFGPGTRLTVL.

This clonotype was detected many times. The V call is TRBV20-1, the J call TRBJ2-3; the match to TRBD1 covers 7 bases. The CDR3 extends over 14 amino acids. Per germline, CDR1 DFQATT and CDR2 SNEGSKA (reference sequence). The J segment lost 6 bases and the V segment lost 5 bases, leaving 11 bases of the junction unmatched. Here the CDR3 DNA reads TGCAGTGCTTGGACTCACCGAGGGGGCGATACGCAGTATTTT. Residues: CSAWTHRGGDTQYF.

The sample holds many counts of this clonotype. This chain joins TRBV29-1 and TRBJ2-5; no clear D gene. The CDR3 runs 14 residues. With 0 bases removed from V and 5 bases from J, the gap between germline ends came to 13 bases. Germline V lookup: CDR1 SQVTM, CDR2 ANQGSEA. CDR3 in amino acids: CSVEDRLYRETQYF. DNA for the CDR3: TGCAGCGTTGAAGATCGTTTGTACCGGGAGACCCAGTACTTC.

The CDR3 region has the DNA TGTGCCAGTAGTACCCATCTGGGTAGCAATCAGCCCCAGCATTTT. Its translation is CASSTHLGSNQPQHF. V gene TRBV19 combines with J gene TRBJ1-5; D not resolved. CDR1 and CDR2 (germline): LNHDA, SQIVND (reference sequence). The CDR3 runs 15 residues. Trimming left V 4 bases short and J 0 bases short, with 10 bases between.

The chain joins TRBV18 to TRBJ1-5, with 7 bases aligning to TRBD1. Unmatched junction bases numbered 5, after V lost 2 bases and J lost 4 bases. The CDR3 consists of 15 residues. Germline CDR1 and CDR2: KGHSH and LQKENI. In nucleotides, the CDR3 is TGTGCCAGCTCACCAGGACAGGAGTCTAATCAGCCCCAGCATTTT. This encodes CASSPGQESNQPQHF.

The CDR3 reads CASSDPPTYEQYF. CDR3 nucleotides: TGTGCCAGCAGTGATCCTCCTACCTACGAGCAGTACTTC. V and J are TRBV11-1 and TRBJ2-7; D uncertain. Germline CDR1 reads SGHAT; CDR2 reads FQDESV (reference sequence). The CDR3 is 13 amino acids. V was clipped by 6 bases and J by 2 bases, with 11 bases between them.

The rearrangement links TRBV5-5 to TRBJ1-1; D unresolved. The germline V gene has CDR1 SGHKS and CDR2 YYEKEE (reference sequence). This CDR3 has 17 amino acids. V was pared by 0 bases and J by 0 bases, with 15 bases between. The CDR3 sequence: CASSLVGSGAMNTEAFF. DNA for the CDR3: TGTGCCAGCAGCTTGGTGGGCTCAGGCGCGATGAACACTGAAGCTTTCTTT.

The chain combines TRBV10-3 with TRBJ2-7; either TRBD1 or TRBD2 may supply D (6 bases each). The CDR3 length is 13 residues. Germline V gene sequence: CDR1 ENHRY, CDR2 SYGVKD. V was pared by 8 bases and J by 2 bases, with 13 bases between. CDR3 protein: CAIGGQLTYEQYF. CDR3 bases: TGTGCCATCGGGGGGCAGTTAACCTACGAGCAGTACTTC.

CDR3: CASRLAQPVYTDTQYF. The CDR3 DNA is TGTGCCAGCCGACTGGCACAGCCAGTCTATACAGATACGCAGTATTTT. The chain couples TRBV21-1 to TRBJ2-3. TRBV21-1 is a pseudogene locus. The CDR3 is 16 residues long.

This clonotype was counted at least ten times. V usage is TRBV6-2 or TRBV6-3 and J usage is TRBJ1-2; TRBD1 might be the D (5 bases). Germline loops: CDR1 MNHEY, CDR2 SVGEGT. The CDR3 extends over 13 amino acids. With 4 bases removed from V and 5 bases from J, the gap between germline ends came to 11 bases. The CDR3 reads CASSLQATYGYTF. The CDR3 nucleotides are TGTGCCAGCAGTTTACAGGCTACGTATGGCTACACCTTC.

The chain recombines TRBV7-2 with TRBJ2-7; D remains ambiguous. In germline, CDR1 is SGHTA, CDR2 FQGNSA. The CDR3 has 13 amino acids. The ends were cut back, 4 bases at V and 1 base at J, with 8 bases in the middle. The CDR3 spells CASSSRFSYEQYF. DNA for the CDR3: TGTGCCAGCAGCTCAAGATTTTCCTACGAGCAGTACTTC.

The chain carries TRBV3-1 and TRBJ2-1; D is unresolved. CDR3 length: 13 residues. From germline, CDR1 is LGHDT and CDR2 YNNKEL (reference sequence). Trimming shortened V by 1 base and J by 9 bases, and 10 bases separated the two germline ends. CDR3 in amino acids: CASSQGPWGEQFF. The CDR3 DNA sequence: TGTGCCAGCAGCCAAGGACCATGGGGTGAGCAGTTCTTC.

This clonotype was seen a few times. The rearrangement links TRBV7-2 to TRBJ2-3; no firm D call. CDR3 length: 13 amino acids. The V gene lost 4 bases and the J gene lost 4 bases, with 9 bases spanning the gap. Germline V gives CDR1 SGHTA, CDR2 FQGNSA. The CDR3 spells CASSYRVPDTQYF. DNA of the CDR3: TGTGCCAGCAGCTATAGGGTCCCAGATACGCAGTATTTT.

This clonotype was detected only a few times. CDR3 sequence reads: CASSQGLHSNQPQHF. As DNA, the CDR3 is TGCGCCAGCAGCCAAGGTCTTCATAGCAATCAGCCCCAGCATTTT. The genes are TRBV4-1 and TRBJ1-5, with D uncertain. The CDR3 has 15 residues. The V end lost 1 base, the J end lost 0 bases, and 7 bases lay between the germline ends. The V gene's germline CDR1 is MGHRA and CDR2 YSYEKL.

This clonotype was detected many times. V is TRBV6-5 and J is TRBJ2-7; a possible D gene is TRBD2 (7 bases). Trimming stripped 0 bases from V and 2 bases from J, with 14 bases between. Germline V gives CDR1 MNHEY, CDR2 SVGAGI. This CDR3 has 16 amino acids. CDR3 sequence reads: CASSYSGGHGAYEQYV. CDR3 nucleotides: TGTGCCAGCAGTTACTCGGGGGGGCACGGAGCCTACGAGCAGTACGTC.